What follows are 16 T cell receptor beta chains derived from one specimen sequenced in a study of blood T cell repertoires in COVID-19. TCRdb's table, derived via immunoSEQ multiplex PCR, lists solely in-frame clones and lacks some. The table lists around 150,000 clones, over 65% of them singletons. Sequenced sample: peripheral blood. These receptors were taken from a man in his fifties or sixties with acute or convalescent COVID-19.

J is TRBJ2-5 and V is TRBV11-2; 11 bases line up with TRBD1. CDR1 and CDR2 (germline): SGHAT, FQNNGV. There are 13 residues in the CDR3. Trimming removed 5 bases from V and 9 bases from J; junction bases left unmatched: 5. CDR3 region: CASSAGQGAAQYF. The CDR3 region has the DNA TGTGCCAGCAGCGCCGGACAGGGGGCGGCCCAGTACTTC.

The J gene is TRBJ1-2, the V gene TRBV10-3; D unresolved. Trimming stripped 3 bases from V and 5 bases from J, with 13 bases between. CDR1 and CDR2 (germline): ENHRY, SYGVKD. This CDR3 is built from 14 residues. This CDR3 reads CAISDSRFGYGYTF. CDR3 bases: TGTGCCATCAGTGACAGCAGGTTTGGGTATGGCTACACCTTC.

CDR3 nucleotide sequence: TGTGCCAGCACCGGACGGGAGGGTAAGGGGCGTTACGAGCAGTACGTC. Translating it yields CASTGREGKGRYEQYV. This chain links TRBV6-4 with TRBJ2-7, with 8 bases lining up with TRBD2. Germline loops: CDR1 MRHNA, CDR2 SNTAGT. The CDR3 loop spans 16 amino acids. The V segment lost 7 bases and the J segment 4 bases; nucleotides outside the gene matches: 15.

This chain links TRBV6-5 with TRBJ2-7; 8 bases fit TRBD1. This CDR3 spans 14 amino acids. Per germline, CDR1 MNHEY and CDR2 SVGAGI. V shed 4 bases, J shed 0 bases, and the junction held 2 bases outside the gene matches. The CDR3 coding sequence is TGTGCCAGCAGTTGGGGACAGGCCTCCTACGAGCAGTACGTC. Translated, it gives CASSWGQASYEQYV.

This clone was counted between two and nine times. The J gene is TRBJ1-2, the V gene TRBV30; D ambiguous. The V end lost 0 bases, the J end lost 4 bases, and 9 bases lay between the germline ends. CDR1 is GTSNPN and CDR2 is SVGIG in the germline V gene (reference sequence). The CDR3 totals 13 residues. The chain's CDR3 is CAWSVPLSYGYTF. The CDR3 bases are TGTGCCTGGAGTGTACCCCTATCCTATGGCTACACCTTC. Full variable domain (rest looked up from reference TRBV30 and TRBJ1-2): SQTIHQWPATLVQPVGSPLSLECTVEGTSNPNLYWYRQAAGRGLQLLFYSVGIGQISSEVPQNLSASRPQDRQFILSSKKLLLSDSGFYLCAWSVPLSYGYTFGSGTRLTVV.

The table lists this clone with a few counts. The rearrangement joins TRBV10-3 to TRBJ1-1; the D gene is possibly TRBD1 (6 bases). CDR1 and CDR2 (germline): ENHRY, SYGVKD. CDR3 size: 18 residues. Between the trimmed V and J ends, which lost 0 bases and 11 bases, there was a span of 28 bases. The CDR3 loop is CAISESILAGWDKRRAFF. The CDR3 bases are TGTGCCATCAGTGAGTCGATTCTGGCAGGATGGGACAAACGTAGGGCTTTCTTT.

The V and J genes are TRBV4-1 and TRBJ2-5; 8 nucleotides align to TRBD2. This CDR3 spans 15 amino acids. CDR1 and CDR2 (germline): MGHRA, YSYEKL. V gave up 2 bases and J gave up 5 bases; unmatched junction bases: 7. CDR3 DNA sequence: TGCGCCAGCAGCCAAATCGGGGGGGCGGTGGAGACCCAGTACTTC. This codes for CASSQIGGAVETQYF.

The table lists this clone with a few counts. V is TRBV27 and J is TRBJ2-2; 8 positions agree with TRBD1. The CDR3 spans 16 residues. V shed 5 bases and J 3 bases; nucleotides not matched to a gene: 8. Germline-derived CDR1 and CDR2 are MNHEY and SMNVEV (reference sequence). In DNA form, the CDR3 reads TGTGCCAGCAGTGCTAGACAGGGGAGGCACACCGGGGAGCTGTTTTTT. Translation gives CASSARQGRHTGELFF.

This clone turned up a few times. This chain uses TRBV10-1 with TRBJ1-1; weak D call: TRBD1 (6 bases). Germline V gene sequence: CDR1 WNHNN, CDR2 SYGVQD (reference sequence). The CDR3 loop spans 13 amino acids. V lost 2 bases and J lost 6, with 10 bases in between. The DNA for the CDR3 is TGCGCCAGCAGTGAGGACCCAGGGGCTGAAGCTTTCTTT. Translating it yields CASSEDPGAEAFF.

This chain joins TRBV11-2 and TRBJ1-5, with 7 bases fitting TRBD1. From germline, CDR1 is SGHAT and CDR2 FQNNGV. This CDR3 comprises 15 residues. Losses at the gene ends were 4 bases for V and 6 bases for J; bases not matched to a gene: 9. The CDR3 sequence: CASSSDRTGGQPQHF. The CDR3 DNA follows: TGTGCCAGCAGCTCAGATCGGACAGGAGGTCAGCCCCAGCATTTT.

Only one count was recorded for this clone. CDR3 sequence: CASSRQTGRETQYF. CDR3 DNA sequence: TGTGCCAGCTCACGGCAGACAGGGAGGGAGACCCAGTACTTC. The chain has TRBV18 and TRBJ2-5; possibly TRBD1 for D (7 bases). Germline V gene data show CDR1 as KGHSH and CDR2 as LQKENI. The CDR3 loop spans 14 amino acids. V was clipped by 4 bases and J by 5 bases, with 14 bases between them.

The chain is built from TRBV19 and TRBJ2-2; 7 nucleotides align to TRBD1. The V gene end was trimmed by 5 bases and the J gene end by 3 bases; junction bases not matched to a gene: 9. CDR1 is LNHDA and CDR2 is SQIVND in the germline V gene (reference sequence). This CDR3 spans 16 amino acids. CDR3 sequence: CASSPGTARDTGELFF. The CDR3 nucleotides read TGTGCCAGTAGTCCCGGGACAGCCCGGGACACCGGGGAGCTGTTTTTT. Full variable domain (rest looked up from reference TRBV19 and TRBJ2-2): DGGITQSPKYLFRKEGQNVTLSCEQNLNHDAMYWYRQDPGQGLRLIYYSQIVNDFQKGDIAEGYSVSREKKESFPLTVTSAQKNPTAFYLCASSPGTARDTGELFFGEGSRLTVL.

The CDR3, as DNA: TGTGCCAGCAGGAGAGACAGGGGCACAGATACGCAGTATTTT. This gives the protein CASRRDRGTDTQYF. This chain links TRBV6-5 with TRBJ2-3; TRBD1 matches 7 bases. The V gene's germline CDR1 is MNHEY and CDR2 SVGAGI. This CDR3 comprises 14 residues. V lost 6 bases, J lost 1 base, and 4 bases stayed unmatched.

This clone was picked up many times. The chain couples TRBV27 to TRBJ2-3; D is ambiguous. V was clipped by 2 bases and J by 4 bases, with 13 bases between them. Germline lookup yields CDR1 MNHEY and CDR2 SMNVEV (reference sequence). The CDR3 has 15 residues. DNA for the CDR3: TGTGCCAGCAGTTTAACTTATCCATTTGCAGATACGCAGTATTTT. Residues: CASSLTYPFADTQYF.

The rearrangement joins TRBV18 to TRBJ2-2; the match to TRBD1 covers 10 bases. V was pared by 0 bases and J by 0 bases, with 10 bases of the junction left unmatched. This CDR3 is 20 amino acids long. CDR1 KGHSH and CDR2 LQKENI come from the germline V gene. Here the CDR3 reads CASSPPQDRGIGSNTGELFF. The CDR3 DNA sequence: TGTGCCAGCTCACCACCCCAGGACAGGGGGATTGGTTCGAACACCGGGGAGCTGTTTTTT. Based on the CDR3 plus reference TRBV18 and TRBJ2-2, the full variable domain is NAGVMQNPRHLVRRRGQEARLRCSPMKGHSHVYWYRQLPEEGLKFMVYLQKENIIDESGMPKERFSAEFPKEGPSILRIQQVVRGDSAAYFCASSPPQDRGIGSNTGELFFGEGSRLTVL.

The chain employs TRBV2 and TRBJ1-5, with D perhaps TRBD1 (6 bases). Looked up from germline, CDR1 is SNHLY and CDR2 is FYNNEI. This CDR3 has 15 amino acids. V shed 6 bases and J shed 3 bases, with 15 bases lying between them. CDR3 protein: CASRRLGALNQPQHF. In nucleotides, the CDR3 is TGTGCCAGCAGGCGTTTGGGGGCCCTCAATCAGCCCCAGCATTTT. The whole variable domain, remainder taken from reference TRBV2 and TRBJ1-5, is EPEVTQTPSHQVTQMGQEVILRCVPISNHLYFYWYRQILGQKVEFLVSFYNNEISEKSEIFDDQFSVERPDGSNFTLKIRSTKLEDSAMYFCASRRLGALNQPQHFGDGTRLSIL.